The rows below give T cell receptor beta chains drawn from one sample of a study of cytomegalovirus exposure and HLA in healthy donors. Method: immunoSEQ multiplex PCR; TCRdb's copy keeps in-frame clones and lacks some. This sample has 140,000 or so clones, with approximately 81% found just once. Input material: PBMCs. Receptor source: a boy under 10 years old in good health and CMV-seronegative. Each CDR3 is given without its conserved first and last residue. Each record gives: V gene, CDR3 protein.

V: TRBV29-1
CDR3: SVERELGKLF

V: TRBV7-9
CDR3: ASSLGTAGIGNQPQH

V: TRBV5-1
CDR3: ASSLGGASGSDTQY

V: TRBV6-5
CDR3: ASSSGTAVSPLH

V: TRBV2
CDR3: ATRGNTDSYEQY

V: TRBV4-1
CDR3: ASSQRPQGATYNEQF

V: TRBV1
CDR3: TSSQDLAGPDAGELF

V: TRBV10-3
CDR3: AIQSVDRGDEQY

V: TRBV19
CDR3: ASNHRGRSYGYT

V: TRBV6-1
CDR3: ASIKGHNQPQH

V: TRBV7-3
CDR3: ASSPGQLKVGF

V: TRBV6-6
CDR3: ASGRAGVTGELF

V: TRBV19
CDR3: ASSIRRNNQPQH

V: TRBV2
CDR3: ASSAGVPPNSPLH

V: TRBV7-9
CDR3: ASSSTRDKLF

V: TRBV7-7
CDR3: ASSLSPGLGETQY

V: TRBV5-1
CDR3: ASALEDRGTDTQY

V: TRBV27
CDR3: ASSTGTGELF

V: TRBV18
CDR3: ASSPNSGLAGPSDTQY

V: TRBV29-1
CDR3: SVAQTNYGYT

V: TRBV19
CDR3: ASSRRTGGYEQY

V: TRBV28
CDR3: ASSLLLRTFRDTEAF

V: TRBV28
CDR3: ASSLFGTGINQPQH

V: TRBV25-1
CDR3: ASSKNTEAF

V: TRBV6-6
CDR3: ASSYPGETGNEQY

V: TRBV11-2
CDR3: ASSLETGREKLF

V: TRBV28
CDR3: ASRSDYERARAGELF

V: TRBV5-6
CDR3: ASSRSGGWDQPQH

V: TRBV27
CDR3: ASSLRTGGTGTAYEQY

V: TRBV29-1
CDR3: SVKTGNTEAF

V: TRBV7-9
CDR3: ASTAGDTQY

V: TRBV27
CDR3: ASSPLLTSAGGETQY

V: TRBV6-6
CDR3: ASILAGGGEQF

V: TRBV6-5
CDR3: ASSYGGTWGNTEAF

V: TRBV29-1
CDR3: SAGTGRAYEQY

V: TRBV5-6
CDR3: ASSFAPQINYGYT

V: TRBV18
CDR3: ASSPPGVSTDTQY

V: TRBV19
CDR3: ASSIGPGNSNQPQH

V: TRBV19
CDR3: ASSPRQGTRDGYT

V: TRBV27
CDR3: ASSWQGIRNTEAF

V: TRBV28
CDR3: ASGTAEGGYT

V: TRBV25-1
CDR3: ASSDGPFGRLGETQY

V: TRBV28
CDR3: ASRTGTAYEQY

V: TRBV6-5
CDR3: ASSSGGTYNEQF

V: TRBV5-1
CDR3: ASSFVQETQY

V: TRBV4-2
CDR3: ASSQGCGWECPWKTQY

V: TRBV18
CDR3: ASSSETGNGYT

V: TRBV6-5
CDR3: ASSYPGKGGPLREF

V: TRBV30
CDR3: AWSGFGGSETQY

V: TRBV6-6
CDR3: ASSSTLTSEQF

V: TRBV6-5
CDR3: ASGPGQGYEAF

V: TRBV2
CDR3: ASSPYLRELF